This TCR beta chain comes out of a study of cytomegalovirus exposure and HLA in healthy donors. The PCR used 60 Vbeta and 13 Jbeta primers. The protocol was immunoSEQ multiplex PCR, while the TCRdb copy is restricted to in-frame clones and leaves out a portion. The profile shows roughly 140,000 clones, 64% of them singletons. The sequenced material came from PBMCs. This TCR came from a woman in her 30s in good health and CMV-seropositive.

The CDR3 protein is CASSTDRAGGRELFF. The CDR3 DNA is TGCGCCAGCAGCACGGACAGGGCCGGGGGCAGGGAGCTGTTTTTT. V is TRBV10-1 and J is TRBJ2-2; TRBD1 matches at 8 bases. Looked up from germline, CDR1 is WNHNN and CDR2 is SYGVQD (reference sequence). V trimming: 6 bases; J trimming: 9 bases; junction bases outside the gene matches: 12. The length of the CDR3 is 15 residues.